Reported below is one T cell receptor (beta chain). These data come from a study of T cells in localized non-small cell lung cancer. Only in-frame clones appear in the TCRdb table, and some are missing; sequencing was by immunoSEQ multiplex PCR. The sample consists of some 30,000 clones, roughly 90% of them appearing once. Sequencing was performed on peripheral blood mononuclear cells, taken before any cancer treatment. This receptor was taken from a female donor older than 55 with stage II lung adenocarcinoma.

CDR3 loop: CASSRQGENTDTQYF. CDR3 sequence (DNA): TGTGCCAGCAGCCGACAGGGGGAGAACACAGATACGCAGTATTTT. V gene TRBV11-2 combines with J gene TRBJ2-3, with TRBD1 matching 9 bases. CDR1 SGHAT and CDR2 FQNNGV come from the germline V gene. The CDR3 sequence is 15 residues long. V lost 5 bases, J lost 2 bases, and 5 bases stayed unmatched.